These 17 T cell receptor beta chains originate from one sample sequenced in a study of blood T cell repertoires in COVID-19. Produced via immunoSEQ multiplex PCR; TCRdb's table is partial and in-frame only. The table has 250,000 or so clones, 82% seen once; the top ten hold 4% to 5%. Sequencing used peripheral blood. The receptors were gathered from a woman aged 65 to 85 with acute or convalescent COVID-19.

The chain is built from TRBV7-6 and TRBJ1-4; D ambiguous. Germline CDR1 reads SGHVS; CDR2 reads FNYEAQ. Deletions cut 5 bases from V and 2 bases from J, with 9 bases between. The CDR3 length is 14 residues. CDR3 sequence (DNA): TGTGCCAGCAGCCTTCAGGCGACTAATGAAAAACTGTTTTTT. Protein: CASSLQATNEKLFF.

The CDR3 reads CASSLRGGAGTDTQYF. CDR3 coding DNA: TGTGCCAGCAGCTTAAGGGGCGGGGCCGGCACAGATACGCAGTATTTT. The chain combines TRBV7-2 with TRBJ2-3, with D tentatively TRBD2 (6 bases). V lost 2 bases and J 1 base, leaving 13 bases between the germline ends. Germline CDR1 is SGHTA and CDR2 is FQGNSA. This CDR3 spans 16 amino acids.

The CDR3 protein is CAWSRTGQGKEKLFF. The CDR3, as DNA: TGTGCCTGGAGTAGAACCGGACAGGGAAAAGAAAAACTGTTTTTT. This chain uses TRBV30 with TRBJ1-4; TRBD1 agrees at 8 bases. Germline V gene lookup returns CDR1 GTSNPN and CDR2 SVGIG (reference sequence). This CDR3 is 15 amino acids long. After removal of 2 bases from V and 8 bases from J, the junction contained 10 bases not matched to a gene.

This clone was seen more than once but under ten times. V and J are TRBV28 and TRBJ2-7; 8 bases are shared with TRBD1. The germline V gene encodes CDR1 MDHEN and CDR2 SYDVKM. The CDR3 spans 16 residues. After removal of 9 bases from V and 5 bases from J, the junction contained 18 bases not matched to a gene. The CDR3 is CASHWAGGQQGNEQYF. The CDR3 DNA sequence: TGTGCCAGTCATTGGGCAGGGGGCCAACAGGGCAACGAGCAGTACTTC.

The chain carries TRBV7-2 and TRBJ2-7; tentatively, D is TRBD1 (6 bases). Germline loops: CDR1 SGHTA, CDR2 FQGNSA. The CDR3 sequence is 15 residues long. Deletions cut 5 bases from V and 3 bases from J, with 17 bases between. For the CDR3, the DNA is TGTGCCAGCAGCATAATCACAGGGAGCCTCTACGAGCAGTACTTC. It yields the protein CASSIITGSLYEQYF.

V is TRBV7-9 and J is TRBJ1-3, with TRBD1 as a possible D gene (6 bases). This CDR3 has 16 residues. V was clipped by 5 bases and J by 4 bases, with 18 bases between them. In germline, CDR1 is SEHNR, CDR2 FQNEAQ (reference sequence). CDR3 bases: TGTGCCAGCAGCACGACCGGGACACGGGACGGAAACACCATATATTTT. Amino acids: CASSTTGTRDGNTIYF. Filled out from reference TRBV7-9 and TRBJ1-3, the complete variable domain reads DTGVSQNPRHKITKRGQNVTFRCDPISEHNRLYWYRQTLGQGPEFLTYFQNEAQLEKSRLLSDRFSAERPKGSFSTLEIQRTEQGDSAMYLCASSTTGTRDGNTIYFGEGSWLTVV.

The chain employs TRBV5-6 and TRBJ1-2; TRBD1 aligns across 7 bases. Germline CDR1 and CDR2: SGHDT and YYEEEE. The CDR3 is 15 amino acids. With 6 bases clipped from V and 4 bases from J, the junction kept 12 bases outside the gene matches. CDR3 loop: CASNRLGQQSYGYTF. CDR3 in DNA: TGTGCCAGCAACAGGCTGGGACAGCAATCCTATGGCTACACCTTC.

CDR3 DNA: TGTGCCAGCAGTGCGAGACAGGGCACTTTGAACACTGAAGCTTTCTTT. Its translation is CASSARQGTLNTEAFF. The rearrangement uses TRBV6-2 or TRBV6-3 and TRBJ1-1; 7 bases line up with TRBD1. CDR1 is MNHEY, CDR2 SVGEGT, per germline. CDR3 length equals 16 residues. Trimming took 5 bases from V and 0 from J; bases not matched to a gene: 9.

This clone was counted a few times. The chain has TRBV25-1 and TRBJ1-2, with 7 bases lining up with TRBD1. CDR3 size: 14 residues. CDR1 and CDR2 (germline): MGHDK, SYGVNS. The trim removed 2 bases at V and 7 bases at J, leaving 7 bases unmatched. In nucleotides, the CDR3 is TGTGCCAGCAGTGAAGTCAAGGGGGCGGGTGGCTACACCTTC. Its translation is CASSEVKGAGGYTF.

The gene calls are TRBV9 and TRBJ2-1; 13 nucleotides align to TRBD2. Trimming at V came to 3 bases and at J to 10 bases, leaving 10 bases not matched to a gene. The germline gives CDR1 SGDLS, CDR2 YYNGEE. This CDR3 contains 16 residues. In nucleotides, the CDR3 is TGTGCCAGCAGCGCAGGGGGACTAGCGGGAAATTTGGAGCAGTTCTTC. Amino acids: CASSAGGLAGNLEQFF.

The V and J genes are TRBV6-6 and TRBJ2-2, with D perhaps TRBD2 (5 bases). Trimming shortened V by 7 bases and J by 7 bases, and 13 bases separated the two germline ends. The CDR3 totals 13 residues. Germline loops: CDR1 MNHNY, CDR2 SVGAGI (reference sequence). The CDR3 nucleotides read TGTGCCAGCACCGGACTTCCGAGCGGGGAGCTGTTTTTT. Encoded protein: CASTGLPSGELFF.

V and J are TRBV5-6 and TRBJ1-4, with no clear D. The CDR3 extends over 14 amino acids. V was trimmed by 4 bases and J by 4 bases, leaving 11 bases between them. Looked up from germline, CDR1 is SGHDT and CDR2 is YYEEEE. CDR3 region: CASSLRGLNEKLFF. The CDR3 region has the DNA TGTGCCAGCAGCCTACGGGGTCTTAATGAAAAACTGTTTTTT.

The sample holds one count of this clone. Other DNA variants within this sample encode the same CDR3. CDR3: CASSWGQGDGYTF. The CDR3 DNA follows: TGCGCCAGCAGCTGGGGACAGGGAGATGGCTACACCTTC. The chain has TRBV5-1 and TRBJ1-2, with 9 positions matching TRBD1. Germline loops: CDR1 SGHRS, CDR2 YFSETQ. V lost 3 bases to trimming and J lost 6 bases; unmatched junction nucleotides: 3. The length of the CDR3 is 13 residues.

The chain is built from TRBV19 and TRBJ2-7, with D possibly matching TRBD1 (6 bases). The germline V gene encodes CDR1 LNHDA and CDR2 SQIVND (reference sequence). CDR3 length: 17 amino acids. Trimming pared 3 bases from V and 2 bases from J, leaving 20 bases between. In nucleotides, the CDR3 is TGTGCCAGTAGTATTCGACGAATTTTGGGGGCAACCTACGAGCAGTACTTC. The encoded protein is CASSIRRILGATYEQYF.

The chain links TRBV7-6 to TRBJ1-4; D may be TRBD1 (5 bases). This CDR3 is 14 amino acids long. V lost 2 bases and J lost 8, with 12 bases in between. The V gene's germline CDR1 is SGHVS and CDR2 FNYEAQ. CDR3 protein: CASSLNQGGEKLFF. In nucleotides, the CDR3 is TGTGCCAGCAGCTTAAATCAGGGCGGCGAAAAACTGTTTTTT.

The count of this clone is one. The CDR3 DNA reads as TGTGCCAGCAGTGAAGTTGGGCAGTGGGTTGAAGCTTTCTTT. The encoded protein is CASSEVGQWVEAFF. The rearrangement links TRBV6-1 to TRBJ1-1, with D unresolved. The V gene lost 1 base and the J gene lost 7 bases, with 13 bases spanning the gap. Per the germline V gene, CDR1 is MNHNS and CDR2 is SASEGT. There are 14 residues in the CDR3.

This chain joins TRBV7-2 and TRBJ1-6, with D possibly matching TRBD1 (5 bases). V lost 4 bases, J lost 10 bases, and 17 bases lay in between. The germline V gene encodes CDR1 SGHTA and CDR2 FQGNSA. This CDR3 region has 15 residues. This chain's CDR3 is CASSYRDGGGSPLHF. The CDR3 DNA reads TGTGCCAGCAGCTATCGGGACGGGGGGGGATCACCCCTCCACTTT. The complete variable domain, with remaining parts taken from reference TRBV7-2 and TRBJ1-6, reads GAGVSQSPSNKVTEKGKDVELRCDPISGHTALYWYRQSLGQGLEFLIYFQGNSAPDKSGLPSDRFSAERTGGSVSTLTIQRTQQEDSAVYLCASSYRDGGGSPLHFGNGTRLTVT.